This record looks at one T cell receptor beta chain sequence and its context. No antigen is known for it. TCRdb fed the RT-PCR reads into MiXCR, producing one record per CDR3 protein. This sample yields 500,000 or so distinct CDR3 sequences, of which about 17% are seen a single time; over 2.5% belongs to the top ten. CDR1 is SEHNR and CDR2 is FQNEAQ in the germline V gene (reference sequence). Trimming removed 6 bases from V and 7 bases from J, with 18 bases in between. The CDR3 length is 14 residues. The data are from a study of response to subunit inactivated influenza vaccine. General study findings and limits: After each seasonal influenza vaccination, few new T cells are recruited, the authors suggested.

The chain has TRBV7-9 and TRBJ1-1; possible D gene TRBD1, 6 bases. This TCR derives from a man between 50 and 69 years old who received an inactivated influenza vaccine. Here the sequenced sample was CD4+ T cells sorted from PBMCs, taken around 25 months after vaccination. CDR3 region: CASRTGTFIGEAFF. CDR3 DNA sequence: TGTGCCAGCAGGACCGGGACATTTATTGGTGAAGCTTTCTTT.